The 9 T cell receptor beta chains given below trace back to one sample, sequenced in a study of shared clonotypes between healthy human individuals. Generated by immunoSEQ multiplex PCR, the TCRdb table keeps only in-frame clones and is missing some. The profile shows over a million clones, 75% to 80% of them singletons. Sequencing input: memory CD4+ T cells from PBMCs. Indicated subset: CD45RA-negative fraction. These receptors were collected from a man younger than 30 in good health. Some clones in this sample may be carry-over from other donors' samples.

As for this clone: The identical CDR3 is also encoded by other nucleotide sequences in the sample. This rearrangement joins TRBV7-9 to TRBJ1-5, with D possibly being TRBD1 (6 bases). Germline assignment: CDR1 SEHNR and CDR2 FQNEAQ (reference sequence). CDR3 length equals 14 residues. Trimming took off 1 base at V and 2 bases at J, with 6 bases between the two ends. The CDR3, as DNA: TGTGCCAGCAGCTTAGACAGGGGCAATCAGCCCCAGCATTTT. It translates to CASSLDRGNQPQHF.

The chain combines TRBV4-3 with TRBJ2-2; TRBD2 aligns across 7 bases. Germline lookup yields CDR1 LGHNA and CDR2 YSLEER. Trimming took 6 bases from V and 2 from J; bases not matched to a gene: 9. The CDR3 covers 16 residues. Here the CDR3 DNA reads TGCGCCAGCAGATCGAGCCCAGCGGGAAACACCGGGGAGCTGTTTTTT. Protein product: CASRSSPAGNTGELFF.

The rearrangement joins TRBV30 to TRBJ2-4; D perhaps matches TRBD2 (5 bases). Trimming took 1 base from V and 2 from J, leaving 21 bases between them. The CDR3 length is 18 residues. From germline, CDR1 is GTSNPN and CDR2 SVGIG (reference sequence). The CDR3 reads CAWSEGRLAGVSKNIQYF. The CDR3 DNA follows: TGTGCCTGGAGTGAAGGACGGCTGGCGGGTGTTTCCAAAAACATTCAGTACTTC.

On this clone itself: The same CDR3 arises from other DNA sequences in this sample as well. The chain is built from TRBV5-6 and TRBJ2-3, with D perhaps matching TRBD2 (6 bases). With 0 bases removed from V and 6 bases from J, the gap between germline ends came to 11 bases. The CDR3 is made up of 14 amino acids. Per the germline V gene, CDR1 is SGHDT and CDR2 is YYEEEE. CDR3 coding DNA: TGTGCCAGCAGCTTGGCGCGGGATGAGGATACGCAGTATTTT. Its translation: CASSLARDEDTQYF. Full variable domain (rest looked up from reference TRBV5-6 and TRBJ2-3): DAGVTQSPTHLIKTRGQQVTLRCSPKSGHDTVSWYQQALGQGPQFIFQYYEEEERQRGNFPDRFSGHQFPNYSSELNVNALLLGDSALYLCASSLARDEDTQYFGPGTRLTVL.

This clone came up many times. The chain uses TRBV5-1 and TRBJ1-2; no clear D gene. V was trimmed by 4 bases and J by 4 bases, leaving 14 bases between them. The CDR3 has 14 residues. Germline CDR1 and CDR2: SGHRS and YFSETQ. Written as DNA, the CDR3 is TGCGCCAGCAGCCCCGCCCGGGAGGGCTATGGCTACACCTTC. Translating it yields CASSPAREGYGYTF.

This chain links TRBV7-9 with TRBJ2-7; D unresolved. Germline CDR1 and CDR2: SEHNR and FQNEAQ (reference sequence). The CDR3 is 16 amino acids. V was pared by 4 bases and J by 5 bases, with 21 bases between. CDR3 in amino acids: CASSSLKGNTLDEQYF. The DNA of the CDR3 is TGTGCCAGCAGCTCGCTAAAGGGAAACACTCTGGACGAGCAGTACTTC.

This rearrangement joins TRBV11-3 to TRBJ2-7, with a weak D call TRBD1 (6 bases). Germline CDR1 is SGHNT and CDR2 is YENEEA. This CDR3 region has 14 residues. V was cut by 5 bases and J by 1 base, with 12 bases left in between. Here the CDR3 DNA reads TGTGCCAGCAGCGCCGACAGGTATTCCTACGAGCAGTACTTC. Encoded protein: CASSADRYSYEQYF.

The chain has TRBV5-1 and TRBJ1-1, with 8 bases matching TRBD1. This CDR3 region has 14 residues. CDR1 is SGHRS, CDR2 YFSETQ, per germline. V was pared by 4 bases and J by 4 bases, with 6 bases of the junction left unmatched. The CDR3 is CASSQTGASTEAFF. The DNA of the CDR3 is TGCGCCAGCAGCCAGACAGGGGCGAGCACTGAAGCTTTCTTT.

The chain recombines TRBV18 with TRBJ2-3, with D unclear. The CDR3 contains 14 residues. In germline, CDR1 is KGHSH, CDR2 LQKENI. V gave up 3 bases and J gave up 0 bases, with 7 bases separating them. CDR3 residues: CASSPPTSTDTQYF. CDR3 sequence (DNA): TGTGCCAGCTCACCCCCGACCAGCACAGATACGCAGTATTTT.